This T cell receptor (beta chain) was captured by sequencing in a study of T cell responses to AZD1222 COVID-19 vaccine. Generated by immunoSEQ multiplex PCR, the TCRdb table keeps only in-frame clones and is missing some. The data contain approximately 50,000 clones, 75% to 90% of them singletons. Study results and caveats: An increase in Spike-specific TCR breadth and depth was observed after two AZD1222 doses.

The CDR3 runs 15 residues. Per germline, CDR1 SGHRS and CDR2 YFSETQ. The V and J ends lost 0 bases and 6 bases respectively, with 13 bases between them. About this clone: The antigen remains undetermined.

The specimen was peripheral blood, collected 28 days after the second AZD1222 dose. The chain links TRBV5-1 to TRBJ1-5; D is possibly TRBD1 (5 bases). The origin of this receptor is an adult who received the AZD1222 COVID-19 vaccine. The CDR3 loop reads CASSLDGDLTQPQHF. The CDR3 bases are TGCGCCAGCAGCTTGGATGGGGACCTAACTCAGCCCCAGCATTTT.